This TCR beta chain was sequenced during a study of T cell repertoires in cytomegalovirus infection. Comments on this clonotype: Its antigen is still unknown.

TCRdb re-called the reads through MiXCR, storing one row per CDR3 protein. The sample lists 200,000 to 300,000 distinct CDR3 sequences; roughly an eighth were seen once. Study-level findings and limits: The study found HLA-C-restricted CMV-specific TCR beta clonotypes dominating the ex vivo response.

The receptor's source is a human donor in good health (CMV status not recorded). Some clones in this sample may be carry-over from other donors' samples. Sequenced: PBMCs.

CDR3 DNA sequence: TGTGCCAGCAGCCAGACAGGGAACAATCAGCCCCAGCATTTT. Translating it yields CASSQTGNNQPQHF. V and J are TRBV6-5 and TRBJ1-5, with 7 bases lining up with TRBD1. CDR1 and CDR2 from the germline V gene are MNHEY and SVGAGI. J lost 3 bases, V lost 6 bases, and 5 bases had no gene match. This CDR3 region has 14 residues.